The source of this T cell receptor (beta chain) is a study of blood T cell repertoires in COVID-19. As for the study in general: Spain, Italy and the United States supplied samples that represented acute and convalescent COVID-19.

There are 13 residues in the CDR3. CDR1 and CDR2 from the germline V gene are SNHLY and FYNNEI. V lost 7 bases, J lost 7 bases, and 4 bases stayed unmatched. The data were produced by immunoSEQ multiplex PCR, yet TCRdb's version contains in-frame clones alone and is incomplete. The sample records about 250,000 clones, around 83% being singletons. The sample consisted of peripheral blood. This sequence was found in a man aged 80 or over with acute or convalescent COVID-19. The V call is TRBV2, the J call TRBJ1-4; 9 bases fit TRBD1. CDR3 sequence (DNA): TGTGCCAGCAAGGACAGGGGCGGTGAAAAACTGTTTTTT. It codes for CASKDRGGEKLFF.